Following are 15 T cell receptor beta chains from one sample sequenced in a study of T cell changes during pregnancy in multiple sclerosis (dated by TCRdb to between 2019 and 2020). Library preparation was by the immunoSEQ multiplex PCR assay. Held by TCRdb, this immuneACCESS table contains in-frame sequences only and omits some clones. Under half of the omission traces to an unresolved V gene where checked; the cause of the rest is unknown. In all, the sample holds approximately 100,000 clones, and approximately 89% of those were seen once. The ten most abundant clones make up about 3.2% of the sample. The starting material was peripheral blood, obtained after pregnancy. The receptors derive from a female donor with multiple sclerosis, enrolled in a pregnancy study.

V usage is TRBV7-3 and J usage is TRBJ2-2; 8 bases are a match to TRBD2. Germline V gives CDR1 SGHTA, CDR2 FQGTGA. Losses at the gene ends were 4 bases for V and 1 base for J; bases not matched to a gene: 8. The CDR3 loop spans 17 amino acids. For the CDR3, the DNA is TGTGCCAGCAGCTCTAGCCCTAGCGGGTGGAACACCGGGGAGCTGTTTTTT. It yields the protein CASSSSPSGWNTGELFF.

This chain connects TRBV10-3 to TRBJ1-6; D remains ambiguous. The CDR3 totals 14 residues. Trimming took off 7 bases at V and 5 bases at J, with 12 bases between the two ends. Per germline, CDR1 ENHRY and CDR2 SYGVKD. CDR3 in amino acids: CAITRAENNSPLHF. The CDR3 DNA reads as TGTGCCATCACCCGAGCCGAGAATAATTCACCCCTCCACTTT.

There are a few counts of this clone. This chain joins TRBV27 and TRBJ2-7, with 7 positions matching TRBD1. Germline V CDR1 and CDR2: MNHEY, SMNVEV (reference sequence). V lost 2 bases and J lost 6; bases outside the gene matches: 4. The CDR3 contains 13 residues. The CDR3 DNA reads as TGTGCCAGCAGTTTAAGGACAGGCAGCGAGCAGTACTTC. This encodes CASSLRTGSEQYF.

The gene calls are TRBV6-1 and TRBJ1-4; D is unresolved. This CDR3 is built from 12 residues. Per the germline V gene, CDR1 is MNHNS and CDR2 is SASEGT. Between the trimmed V and J ends, which lost 4 bases and 8 bases, there was a span of 8 bases. The DNA of the CDR3 is TGTGCCAGCAGTGTCGTTCGGGAAAAACTGTTTTTT. It is translated as CASSVVREKLFF.

As to this clone: The sample holds other DNA sequences that translate to the same CDR3. V is TRBV13 and J is TRBJ1-4, with D possibly TRBD1 on 6 matching bases. Deletions cut 5 bases from V and 4 bases from J, with 11 bases between. The germline V gene encodes CDR1 PRHDT and CDR2 FYEKMQ (reference sequence). CDR3 length: 14 residues. CDR3 protein: CASSLGQSNEKLFF. The DNA for the CDR3 is TGTGCCAGCAGCCTCGGACAGAGTAATGAAAAACTGTTTTTT.

This clone was seen just once. The V gene is TRBV5-1, the J gene TRBJ1-3; 9 nucleotides line up with TRBD1. V dropped 2 bases and J dropped 7; count of bases not matched to a gene: 4. Germline values: CDR1 SGHRS, CDR2 YFSETQ. The CDR3 loop spans 14 amino acids. In nucleotides, the CDR3 is TGCGCCAGCAGCTTCGGACAGGGGAAGAACACCATATATTTT. Amino acids: CASSFGQGKNTIYF.

The gene calls are TRBV25-1 and TRBJ1-1; no clear D. V shed 4 bases and J shed 10 bases, with 22 bases lying between them. Germline V CDR1 and CDR2: MGHDK, SYGVNS. The CDR3 runs to 15 residues. The CDR3 sequence is CASSGTEIEVRVAFF. The CDR3 coding sequence is TGTGCCAGCAGTGGAACAGAGATTGAAGTACGAGTAGCTTTCTTT. Full variable domain (remainder filled in from reference TRBV25-1 and TRBJ1-1): EADIYQTPRYLVIGTGKKITLECSQTMGHDKMYWYQQDPGMELHLIHYSYGVNSTEKGDLSSESTVSRIRTEHFPLTLESARPSHTSQYLCASSGTEIEVRVAFFGQGTRLTVV.

The rearrangement uses TRBV5-6 and TRBJ1-4; TRBD1 might be the D (5 bases). V was pared by 4 bases and J by 7 bases, with 17 bases between. Germline V gene lookup returns CDR1 SGHDT and CDR2 YYEEEE. There are 15 residues in the CDR3. The CDR3 DNA reads as TGTGCCAGCAGCCTGGGGCGGGGAACGGGTGAAAAACTGTTTTTT. Translated, it gives CASSLGRGTGEKLFF.

This chain uses TRBV2 with TRBJ2-7, with 8 bases identical to TRBD1. Germline V lookup: CDR1 SNHLY, CDR2 FYNNEI. J was trimmed by 11 bases and V by 5 bases; bases with no gene match: 8. This CDR3 spans 12 amino acids. This CDR3 is CASSPQRQGKYF. CDR3 nucleotides: TGTGCCAGCAGTCCCCAGAGACAGGGGAAGTACTTC.

As to this clone: The same CDR3 is also encoded by other DNA sequences in this sample. The chain joins TRBV29-1 to TRBJ1-1; maybe TRBD1 (6 bases). Trimming left V 7 bases short and J 1 base short, with 10 bases between. This CDR3 is 12 amino acids long. Per the germline V gene, CDR1 is SQVTM and CDR2 is ANQGSEA. DNA for the CDR3: TGCAGCGCTGGGACACCGAACACTGAAGCTTTCTTT. It encodes CSAGTPNTEAFF.

The V gene is TRBV6-5, the J gene TRBJ1-5; 7 nucleotides agree with TRBD1. Germline values: CDR1 MNHEY, CDR2 SVGAGI. J lost 7 bases, V lost 6 bases, and 9 bases had no gene match. This CDR3 region has 14 residues. The CDR3 is CASSDAGGRQPQHF. In DNA, the CDR3 is TGTGCCAGCAGCGACGCAGGGGGTAGGCAGCCCCAGCATTTT.

The rearrangement joins TRBV7-9 to TRBJ2-7; 9 bases align to TRBD1. CDR1 is SEHNR and CDR2 is FQNEAQ in the germline V gene (reference sequence). J gave up 1 base and V 5 bases, and 3 bases lay outside the gene matches. This CDR3 region has 14 residues. CDR3 DNA: TGTGCCAGCAGCGCCGGACAGGGGTCCTACGAGCAGTACTTC. Amino acids: CASSAGQGSYEQYF.

The chain carries TRBV6-5 and TRBJ2-1; 8 bases match TRBD2. The CDR3 is made up of 13 amino acids. The germline gives CDR1 MNHEY, CDR2 SVGAGI. With 6 bases clipped from V and 7 bases from J, the junction kept 5 bases outside the gene matches. The CDR3 sequence: CASSRGGGNEQFF. The CDR3 bases are TGTGCCAGCAGCCGCGGCGGGGGGAATGAGCAGTTCTTC.

The V and J genes are TRBV6-6 and TRBJ2-5; 8 bases are shared with TRBD2. CDR1 is MNHNY, CDR2 SVGAGI, per germline (reference sequence). The CDR3 runs 16 residues. V shed 0 bases, J shed 3 bases, and the junction held 6 bases outside the gene matches. The CDR3 nucleotides read TGTGCCAGCAGTTACTCTTTTCGGGGGGGCGAAGAGACCCAGTACTTC. This encodes CASSYSFRGGEETQYF.

This chain connects TRBV12-5 to TRBJ2-1; 13 nucleotides align to TRBD2. The CDR3 has 14 residues. The J segment lost 9 bases and the V segment lost 10 bases, leaving 9 bases of the junction unmatched. Germline CDR1 LGHNT, CDR2 FRNRAP. The CDR3 sequence is CATSLAGGQGEQFF. In DNA, the CDR3 is TGTGCTACCTCACTAGCGGGGGGGCAGGGTGAGCAGTTCTTC.